This is a list of T cell receptor beta chains from one sample in a study of T cells expressing NK-cell markers. TCRdb derives one entry per CDR3 protein from the 5' RACE reads, leaving out DNA. The sample holds some 150,000 distinct CDR3 sequences. Sequencing was done on a sample of blood T cells: a sorted CD56 or NKG2C T cell subset, CD4+ or CD8+ T cells, or bulk PBMC T cells (not recorded which). Source of these receptors: a woman aged 50 to 60 in good health. The CDR3 runs from the conserved cysteine through the conserved F or W.

j_call: TRBJ2-5
v_call: TRBV12-3/TRBV12-4
cdr3_aa: CASSLDPGTEQETQYF

j_call: TRBJ2-7
v_call: TRBV6-2/TRBV6-3
cdr3_aa: CASSYSNEGWDEQYF

j_call: TRBJ2-1
v_call: TRBV20-1
cdr3_aa: CSAPSGRAPYEQFF

j_call: TRBJ2-1
v_call: TRBV12-3/TRBV12-4
cdr3_aa: CASRRTSGSNYNEQFF

j_call: TRBJ1-2
v_call: TRBV7-8
cdr3_aa: CASSPWVGTGYGYTF

j_call: TRBJ1-5
v_call: TRBV27
cdr3_aa: CASSLMALSNQPQHF

j_call: TRBJ2-3
v_call: TRBV5-1
cdr3_aa: CASTQNRLAGGATQYF

j_call: TRBJ2-7
v_call: TRBV12-3/TRBV12-4
cdr3_aa: CASTTGGPSWDEQYF

j_call: TRBJ1-2
v_call: TRBV7-9
cdr3_aa: CASSQIGSYTF

j_call: TRBJ2-3
v_call: TRBV12-3/TRBV12-4
cdr3_aa: CASSSLEGASTDTQYF

j_call: TRBJ2-1
v_call: TRBV24-1
cdr3_aa: CATSAIAGRRVKFF

j_call: TRBJ2-2
v_call: TRBV3-1
cdr3_aa: CASSQVGLAGENTGELFF

j_call: TRBJ2-1
v_call: TRBV4-2
cdr3_aa: CASSQDAEKPHYEQFF

j_call: TRBJ2-1
v_call: TRBV11-3
cdr3_aa: CASSLVRLSSDNEQFF

j_call: TRBJ1-1
v_call: TRBV5-1
cdr3_aa: CASSYRPGSTEAFF

j_call: TRBJ2-3
v_call: TRBV7-9
cdr3_aa: CASSAGAGDTQYF

j_call: TRBJ2-3
v_call: TRBV11-3
cdr3_aa: CASRGQNTDTQYF

j_call: TRBJ2-2
v_call: TRBV3-1
cdr3_aa: CASSQGLQGFTGELFF

j_call: TRBJ2-3
v_call: TRBV11-2
cdr3_aa: CASSWGLAGTNTDTQYF

j_call: TRBJ2-3
v_call: TRBV4-1
cdr3_aa: CASSQRLAESTDTQYF

j_call: TRBJ1-5
v_call: TRBV6-2/TRBV6-3
cdr3_aa: CASWAVHSNQPQHF

j_call: TRBJ1-1
v_call: TRBV11-2
cdr3_aa: CASSLEGVVNTEAFF

j_call: TRBJ1-5
v_call: TRBV10-2
cdr3_aa: CASSPTGTGFQPQHF

j_call: TRBJ2-1
v_call: TRBV27
cdr3_aa: CASSSLRDRSRDEQFF

j_call: TRBJ2-7
v_call: TRBV10-3
cdr3_aa: CAIAYEGLIYEQYF

j_call: TRBJ1-1
v_call: TRBV12-3/TRBV12-4
cdr3_aa: CASSVLTDPQRAEAFF

j_call: TRBJ2-1
v_call: TRBV20-1
cdr3_aa: CSARDSFSSYNEQFF

j_call: TRBJ2-3
v_call: TRBV12-3/TRBV12-4
cdr3_aa: CASSLDSPDTQYF

j_call: TRBJ2-3
v_call: TRBV4-1
cdr3_aa: CASSQDAGLAWSTDTQYF

j_call: TRBJ2-1
v_call: TRBV6-5
cdr3_aa: CASSYSSSRRNEQFF

j_call: TRBJ1-1
v_call: TRBV2
cdr3_aa: CASSEVTVRTEAFF

j_call: TRBJ1-1
v_call: TRBV20-1
cdr3_aa: CSARDHQAMNTEAFF

j_call: TRBJ1-1
v_call: TRBV18
cdr3_aa: CASSLSDNTEAFF

j_call: TRBJ2-3
v_call: TRBV28
cdr3_aa: CASSWETSTDTQYF

j_call: TRBJ2-2
v_call: TRBV2
cdr3_aa: CASSDVETGELFF

j_call: TRBJ1-1
v_call: TRBV12-3/TRBV12-4
cdr3_aa: CASRGHLNTEAFF

j_call: TRBJ1-5
v_call: TRBV27
cdr3_aa: CASRRQGEDQPQHF

j_call: TRBJ2-5
v_call: TRBV10-3
cdr3_aa: CAISESGTSGETQYF

j_call: TRBJ2-1
v_call: TRBV7-8
cdr3_aa: CASSPTTGDWVLNEQFF

j_call: TRBJ2-7
v_call: TRBV20-1
cdr3_aa: CSARGRSSYEQYF

j_call: TRBJ2-1
v_call: TRBV5-1
cdr3_aa: CASSPGTTPFNEQFF

j_call: TRBJ1-3
v_call: TRBV4-1
cdr3_aa: CASRTIGASGNTIYF

j_call: TRBJ2-1
v_call: TRBV4-1
cdr3_aa: CASSPGLAGGHNEQFF

j_call: TRBJ2-6
v_call: TRBV11-2
cdr3_aa: CASSPRSSGANVLTF

j_call: TRBJ2-7
v_call: TRBV10-1
cdr3_aa: CASSDGMSYEQYF

j_call: TRBJ1-1
v_call: TRBV4-1
cdr3_aa: CASSQVRDEAFF

j_call: TRBJ2-1
v_call: TRBV15
cdr3_aa: CATSRDLGGGEQFF

j_call: TRBJ2-1
v_call: TRBV25-1
cdr3_aa: CASSTSGHNEQFF

j_call: TRBJ2-3
v_call: TRBV11-2
cdr3_aa: CASSRYPAGGLTDTQYF

j_call: TRBJ2-1
v_call: TRBV7-9
cdr3_aa: CASSQLAGVINEQFF